Each of the 13 T cell receptor beta chains below was sequenced from the same sample in a study of T cells in Graves' hyperthyroidism and ophthalmopathy. The CDR3 regions of TCR beta were amplified from RNA transcripts. The HTBI primer set was used in a first-round RT-PCR of the TCR CDR3. TCRdb fed the multiplex PCR reads into MiXCR, producing one record per CDR3 protein. The data contain 600,000 to 850,000 distinct CDR3 sequences, roughly a sixth of them singletons. The sample consisted of blood. Receptors originate from a woman in her forties or fifties with Graves' hyperthyroidism that later progressed to Graves' ophthalmopathy.

This clonotype was counted only a few times. The rearrangement links TRBV20-1 to TRBJ1-6; D gene uncertain. CDR1 is DFQATT and CDR2 is SNEGSKA in the germline V gene (reference sequence). The CDR3 loop spans 15 amino acids. Trimming took 6 bases from V and 7 from J, leaving 19 bases between them. The CDR3 coding sequence is TGCAGTGCCCCCCTCCCTGGGCTAGGGAATTCACCCCTCCACTTT. Translation gives CSAPLPGLGNSPLHF.

J is TRBJ1-2 and V is TRBV3-1; D is ambiguous. Looked up from germline, CDR1 is LGHDT and CDR2 is YNNKEL (reference sequence). This CDR3 spans 14 amino acids. V lost 1 base to trimming and J lost 2 bases, with 8 bases between them. The CDR3 DNA is TGTGCCAGCAGCCAAGGGACCGAGAACTATGGCTACACCTTC. It is translated as CASSQGTENYGYTF.

The sample holds many counts of this clonotype. The chain is built from TRBV12-3 or TRBV12-4 and TRBJ1-2; the match to TRBD1 covers 7 bases. The V gene end was trimmed by 4 bases and the J gene end by 2 bases; junction bases not matched to a gene: 1. This CDR3 contains 13 residues. The CDR3: CASSWGQNYGYTF. CDR3 coding DNA: TGTGCCAGCAGTTGGGGACAGAACTATGGCTACACCTTC.

This clonotype was seen a handful of times. This rearrangement joins TRBV6-5 to TRBJ2-4; D call uncertain. The CDR3 loop spans 10 amino acids. Germline V lookup: CDR1 MNHEY, CDR2 SVGAGI. Trimming took 4 bases from V and 8 from J, leaving 3 bases between them. CDR3 loop: CASSLDIQYF. CDR3 in DNA: TGTGCCAGCAGTTTGGACATTCAGTACTTC.

This clonotype has only a few counts. A much larger clone lies a single base off, so this may be a read error. The rearrangement uses TRBV3-1 and TRBJ1-5; D is possibly TRBD1 (5 bases). There are 13 residues in the CDR3. The germline V gene has CDR1 LGHDT and CDR2 YNNKEL (reference sequence). CDR3 amino acids: CASSRDRYQPRHF. The CDR3 coding sequence is TGTGCCAGCAGCCGAGACAGATATCAGCCCCGGCATTTT.

This clonotype has at least ten counts. The chain couples TRBV20-1 to TRBJ1-2; D ambiguous. Trimming removed 2 bases at V and 1 base at J, with 8 bases between. The CDR3 covers 13 residues. CDR1 is DFQATT and CDR2 is SNEGSKA in the germline V gene (reference sequence). CDR3 bases: TGCAGTGCTAGATCTCAGCTTAACTATGGCTACACCTTC. It codes for CSARSQLNYGYTF.

There are a few counts of this clonotype. J is TRBJ2-1 and V is TRBV6-1; 7 nucleotides align to TRBD1. V lost 5 bases, J lost 4 bases, and 11 bases stayed unmatched. The CDR3 covers 16 residues. Germline values: CDR1 MNHNS, CDR2 SASEGT. This chain's CDR3 is CASSPTLGQRYNEQFF. The CDR3 coding sequence is TGTGCCAGCAGTCCTACCTTGGGACAGAGATACAATGAGCAGTTCTTC.

In this sample, this clonotype turned up a few times. The chain carries TRBV9 and TRBJ2-2, with D possibly being TRBD1 or TRBD2 (5 bases each). Germline V lookup: CDR1 SGDLS, CDR2 YYNGEE. The CDR3 length is 17 residues. V lost 3 bases and J 5 bases, leaving 20 bases between the germline ends. CDR3 nucleotide sequence: TGTGCCAGCAGCGGCCGGGACGGAGGAATTTATACCGGGGAGCTGTTTTTT. Its translation: CASSGRDGGIYTGELFF.

The chain carries TRBV11-1 and TRBJ2-1; 11 nucleotides line up with TRBD2. V trimming: 2 bases; J trimming: 6 bases; junction bases outside the gene matches: 6. Germline CDR1 and CDR2: SGHAT and FQDESV (reference sequence). There are 16 residues in the CDR3. CDR3 sequence reads: CASSLRTSGRLNEQFF. For the CDR3, the DNA is TGTGCCAGCAGCTTAAGGACTAGCGGGCGACTCAATGAGCAGTTCTTC.

This clonotype was counted between two and nine times. This sequence joins TRBV19 and TRBJ1-2; D perhaps matches TRBD1 (6 bases). Between the trimmed V and J ends, which lost 3 bases and 2 bases, there was a span of 13 bases. Germline CDR1 and CDR2: LNHDA and SQIVND (reference sequence). The length of the CDR3 is 15 residues. Here the CDR3 DNA reads TGTGCCAGTAGTATTCCGGCAGGGGCCAACTATGGCTACACCTTC. Its protein is CASSIPAGANYGYTF.

In its sample, this clonotype was seen many times. This CDR3 reads CASSLQLAGSDTQYF. CDR3 sequence (DNA): TGTGCCAGCAGCTTACAACTAGCGGGAAGTGATACGCAGTATTTT. The chain employs TRBV7-2 and TRBJ2-3; 10 bases are a match to TRBD2. The germline V gene encodes CDR1 SGHTA and CDR2 FQGNSA. CDR3 length: 15 residues. With 2 bases clipped from V and 6 bases from J, the junction kept 5 bases outside the gene matches. The full variable domain, in which reference TRBV7-2 and TRBJ2-3 provide the parts outside the CDR3, is GAGVSQSPSNKVTEKGKDVELRCDPISGHTALYWYRQSLGQGLEFLIYFQGNSAPDKSGLPSDRFSAERTGGSVSTLTIQRTQQEDSAVYLCASSLQLAGSDTQYFGPGTRLTVL.

This clonotype has at least ten counts. The chain is built from TRBV2 and TRBJ1-2; TRBD1 matches 7 bases. Germline-derived CDR1 and CDR2 are SNHLY and FYNNEI. The CDR3 has 16 amino acids. After removal of 8 bases from V and 2 bases from J, the junction contained 14 bases not matched to a gene. In DNA, the CDR3 is TGTGCCAGCGCCAAGAGCGGGGCAGGGGGAAACTATGGCTACACCTTC. It encodes CASAKSGAGGNYGYTF. The variable domain in full, completed from reference TRBV2 and TRBJ1-2, reads EPEVTQTPSHQVTQMGQEVILRCVPISNHLYFYWYRQILGQKVEFLVSFYNNEISEKSEIFDDQFSVERPDGSNFTLKIRSTKLEDSAMYFCASAKSGAGGNYGYTFGSGTRLTVV.

This clonotype was found many times. This sequence joins TRBV12-3 or TRBV12-4 and TRBJ2-7, with TRBD1 matching over 9 bases. The J segment lost 4 bases and the V segment lost 5 bases, leaving 9 bases of the junction unmatched. The CDR3 loop spans 15 amino acids. For the CDR3, the DNA is TGTGCCAGCAGTCCCGGGACAGGGTATACTTACGAGCAGTACTTC. Amino acid sequence: CASSPGTGYTYEQYF.